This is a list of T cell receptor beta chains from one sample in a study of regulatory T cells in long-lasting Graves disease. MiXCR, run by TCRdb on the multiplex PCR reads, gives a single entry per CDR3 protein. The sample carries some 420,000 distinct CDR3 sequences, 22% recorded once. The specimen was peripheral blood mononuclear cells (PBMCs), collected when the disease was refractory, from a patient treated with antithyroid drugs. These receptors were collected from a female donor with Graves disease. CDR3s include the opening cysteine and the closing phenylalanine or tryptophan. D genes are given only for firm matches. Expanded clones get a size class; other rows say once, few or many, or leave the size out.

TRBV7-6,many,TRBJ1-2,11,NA,CASSLSGHLSF,TGTGCCAGCAGCTTATCGGGACACCTGAGTTTC
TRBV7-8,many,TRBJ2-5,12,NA,CASRDRSGTQYF,TGTGCCAGCAGAGACAGATCTGGGACCCAGTACTTC
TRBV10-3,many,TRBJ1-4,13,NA,CASSQGGVEKLFF,TGTGCCTCCTCACAGGGCGGAGTAGAAAAACTGTTTTTT
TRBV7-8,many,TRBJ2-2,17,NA,CASSLVVAGAGTGELFF,TGTGCCAGCAGCTTAGTGGTTGCAGGGGCGGGGACCGGGGAGCTGTTTTTT
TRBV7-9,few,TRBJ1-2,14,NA,CASSREGFAYGYTF,TGTGCCAGCAGCCGGGAGGGGTTCGCCTATGGCTACACCTTC
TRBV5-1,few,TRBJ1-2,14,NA,CASSPRDKDYGYTF,TGCGCCAGCAGCCCGAGGGACAAAGACTATGGCTACACCTTC
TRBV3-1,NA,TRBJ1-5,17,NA,CASSQGRTVYSNQPQHF,TGTGCCAGCAGCCAAGGACGGACAGTGTATAGCAATCAGCCCCAGCATTTT
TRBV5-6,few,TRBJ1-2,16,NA,CASSLGQPPYNYGYTF,TGTGCCAGCAGCTTGGGACAGCCCCCCTACAACTATGGCTACACCTTC
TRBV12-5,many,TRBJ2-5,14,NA,CASGLGFDQETQYF,TGTGCTAGTGGTTTAGGGTTCGACCAAGAGACCCAGTACTTC
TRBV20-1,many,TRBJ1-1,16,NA,CSATHSGTVADTEAFF,TGCAGTGCCACACACTCAGGGACTGTTGCGGACACTGAAGCTTTCTTT
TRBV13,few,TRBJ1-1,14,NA,CASSREQGLPEAFF,TGTGCCAGCAGCCGAGAACAGGGTCTTCCTGAAGCTTTCTTT
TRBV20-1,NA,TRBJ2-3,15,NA,CSGKGGDSAEDTQYF,TGCAGTGGAAAGGGGGGGGACTCCGCCGAAGATACGCAGTATTTT
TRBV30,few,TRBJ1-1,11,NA,CAWSFAAEAFF,TGTGCCTGGAGTTTCGCAGCTGAAGCTTTCTTT
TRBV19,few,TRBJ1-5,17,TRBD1,CASSVLPSDRLDQPQHF,TGTGCCAGTAGTGTTCTACCGTCGGACAGGCTGGATCAGCCCCAGCATTTT
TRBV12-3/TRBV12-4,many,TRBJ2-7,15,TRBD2,CASRGLAGGRYEQYF,TGTGCCAGCAGAGGACTAGCGGGAGGCCGATACGAGCAGTACTTC
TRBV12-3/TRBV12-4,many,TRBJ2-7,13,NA,CASRTGGSYEQYF,TGTGCCAGCCGTACCGGAGGATCCTACGAGCAGTACTTC
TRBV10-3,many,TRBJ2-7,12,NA,CAISESIYEQYF,TGTGCCATCAGTGAGTCTATCTACGAGCAGTACTTC
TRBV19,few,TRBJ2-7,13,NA,CASSEQGVHEQYF,TGTGCCAGTAGTGAACAGGGCGTGCACGAGCAGTACTTC
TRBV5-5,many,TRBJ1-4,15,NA,CASSLITGGGEKLFF,TGTGCCAGCAGCTTGATTACAGGCGGCGGTGAAAAACTGTTTTTT
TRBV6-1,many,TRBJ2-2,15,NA,CASRTTSGKGGELFF,TGTGCCAGCAGAACCACAAGCGGCAAGGGCGGGGAGCTGTTTTTT
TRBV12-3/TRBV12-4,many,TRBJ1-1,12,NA,CANRRGNTEAFF,TGTGCCAACCGAAGGGGGAACACTGAAGCTTTCTTT
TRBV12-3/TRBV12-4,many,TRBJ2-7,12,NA,CASSFAGVEQYF,TGTGCCAGCAGTTTTGCAGGAGTCGAGCAGTACTTC
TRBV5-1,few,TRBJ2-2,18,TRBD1,CASSYPAKDRSNTGELFF,TGCGCCAGCAGCTACCCTGCTAAGGACAGGTCGAACACCGGGGAGCTGTTTTTT
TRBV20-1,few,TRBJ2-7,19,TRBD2,CSAHTTGEASGRDSYEQYF,TGCAGTGCTCACACGACAGGGGAGGCTAGCGGGAGGGACTCCTACGAGCAGTACTTC
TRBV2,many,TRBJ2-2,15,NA,CASSERAPNTGELFF,TGTGCCAGCAGTGAAAGGGCACCGAACACCGGGGAGCTGTTTTTT
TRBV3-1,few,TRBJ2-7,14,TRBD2,CASSRSSGLYEQYF,TGTGCCAGCAGCCGATCTAGCGGACTCTACGAGCAGTACTTC
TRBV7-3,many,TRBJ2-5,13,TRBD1,CASSFDREQTQYF,TGTGCCAGCAGCTTCGACAGGGAACAGACCCAGTACTTC
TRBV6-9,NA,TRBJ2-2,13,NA,CASSFHSLGELFF,TGTGCCAGCAGTTTTCATAGCCTCGGGGAGCTGTTTTTT